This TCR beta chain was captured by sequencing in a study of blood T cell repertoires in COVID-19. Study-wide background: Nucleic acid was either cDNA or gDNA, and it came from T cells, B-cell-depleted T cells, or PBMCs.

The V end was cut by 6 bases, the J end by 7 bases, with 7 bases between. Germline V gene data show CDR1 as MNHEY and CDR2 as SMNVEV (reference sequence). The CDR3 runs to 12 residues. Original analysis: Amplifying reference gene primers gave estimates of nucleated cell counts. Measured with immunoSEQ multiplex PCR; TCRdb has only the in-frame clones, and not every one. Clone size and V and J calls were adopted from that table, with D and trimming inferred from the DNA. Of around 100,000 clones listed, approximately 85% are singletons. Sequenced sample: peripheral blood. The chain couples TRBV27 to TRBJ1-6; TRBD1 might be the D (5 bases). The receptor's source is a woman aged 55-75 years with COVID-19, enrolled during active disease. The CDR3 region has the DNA TGTGCCAGCAGAAAGGGGAATTCACCCCTCCACTTT. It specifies CASRKGNSPLHF.